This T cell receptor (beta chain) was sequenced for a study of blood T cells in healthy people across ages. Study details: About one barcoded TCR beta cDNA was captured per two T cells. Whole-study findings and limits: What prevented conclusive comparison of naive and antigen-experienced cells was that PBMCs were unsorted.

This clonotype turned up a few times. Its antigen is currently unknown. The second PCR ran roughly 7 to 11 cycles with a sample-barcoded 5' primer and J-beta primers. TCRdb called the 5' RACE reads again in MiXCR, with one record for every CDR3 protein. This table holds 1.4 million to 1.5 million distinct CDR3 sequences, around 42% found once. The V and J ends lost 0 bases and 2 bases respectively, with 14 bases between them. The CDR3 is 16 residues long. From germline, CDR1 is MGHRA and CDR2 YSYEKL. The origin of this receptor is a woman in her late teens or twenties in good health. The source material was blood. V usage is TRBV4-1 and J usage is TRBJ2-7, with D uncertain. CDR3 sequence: CASSQDAAGRTYEQYF. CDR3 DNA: TGCGCCAGCAGCCAAGATGCGGCAGGACGAACCTACGAGCAGTACTTC.